This TCR beta chain is from a study of T cells after yellow fever vaccination. Overall study: Researchers used SMART-Seq v4 Ultra Low Input to prepare fractions that had low cell numbers. Whole-study findings and limits: Clonotypes found in both CD4 and CD8 compartments made up a small share. The presence of abundant clonotypes contaminating from the bulk population was possible in FACS-sorted repertoires. Most primary-vaccination clones reappeared after the booster (approximately 96% CD4, approximately 88% CD8).

This clonotype has more than one count but fewer than ten. As yet, its antigen is unknown. One entry per CDR3 protein results from TCRdb running MiXCR on the 5' RACE reads. This sample has hundreds of thousands of distinct CDR3 sequences, with around an eighth found just once. Trimming at V came to 6 bases and at J to 4 bases, leaving 4 bases not matched to a gene. CDR3 length equals 14 residues. The sequence came from a man aged 30-40 years who received the YFV17D yellow fever vaccine. The sample consisted of PBMCs, taken on the day of the yellow fever booster vaccination. The gene calls are TRBV12-3 or TRBV12-4 and TRBJ2-1; 9 bases agree with TRBD2. CDR3: CASRETSGYNEQFF. The DNA of the CDR3 is TGTGCCAGCAGGGAGACTAGCGGTTACAATGAGCAGTTCTTC.